This T cell receptor (beta chain) derives from a study of Ad26.COV2.S vaccination and SARS-CoV-2 variants. CDR1 and CDR2 from the germline V gene are SGDLS and YYNGEE. The germline V and J ends were trimmed by 6 bases and 1 base, with 14 bases remaining between them. This CDR3 has 15 residues. This sample's treatment: some 19 received Ad26.COV2.S at low or high dose, single or two shots; 5 received placebo; per-sample allocation not given. Each sample was drawn 63 days after the first injection (of vaccine or placebo). Measured with immunoSEQ multiplex PCR; TCRdb has only the in-frame clones, and not every one. The table includes over 350,000 clones, about nine tenths detected once. This clone appeared once.

The chain joins TRBV9 to TRBJ1-3, with D unclear. This TCR was sampled from a person aged 18-60 years who received the Ad26.COV2.S COVID-19 vaccine or a placebo. The sequencing used peripheral blood, collected in a trial of Ad26.COV2.S vaccine versus placebo. This CDR3 is CASTSGSQSGNTIYF. DNA of the CDR3: TGTGCCAGCACCTCCGGGAGCCAGTCTGGAAACACCATATATTTT.